This TCR beta chain derives from a study of OX40 agonist ivuxolimab in advanced cancers. Study details: A male proportion of more than 75% was recorded, with mean age around 62 years and range roughly 20 to 90. Study-level points and caveats: The work left the antigen specificity of expanded peripheral T cells undetermined. Doses of 0.1 to 3.0 mg/kg were accompanied by clonal expansion of CD4+ and CD8+ blood T cells by week 6. Some of the nonresponding patients also showed low levels of normalized T-cell clonal expansion.

Concerning this clone: Antigen: not known.

The method was immunoSEQ multiplex PCR; TCRdb's version includes in-frame clones alone and lacks a portion of them. Found here are 100,000 to 150,000 clones, about 93% of them singletons; the top ten hold roughly 1%. From germline, CDR1 is SGHTA and CDR2 FQGTGA. With V trimmed by 5 bases and J by 14 bases, 9 bases remained unmatched. This CDR3 has 12 residues. Source: CD4+ or CD8+ T cells sorted from blood, taken in a trial of the OX40 agonist ivuxolimab. V and J are TRBV7-3 and TRBJ2-1; TRBD2 matches 7 bases. This clonotype was obtained from an adult with an advanced solid tumor such as melanoma, head and neck, liver or kidney cancer. The CDR3: CASSPGGREKFF. The CDR3 DNA is TGTGCCAGCAGCCCCGGAGGGCGGGAGAAGTTCTTC.